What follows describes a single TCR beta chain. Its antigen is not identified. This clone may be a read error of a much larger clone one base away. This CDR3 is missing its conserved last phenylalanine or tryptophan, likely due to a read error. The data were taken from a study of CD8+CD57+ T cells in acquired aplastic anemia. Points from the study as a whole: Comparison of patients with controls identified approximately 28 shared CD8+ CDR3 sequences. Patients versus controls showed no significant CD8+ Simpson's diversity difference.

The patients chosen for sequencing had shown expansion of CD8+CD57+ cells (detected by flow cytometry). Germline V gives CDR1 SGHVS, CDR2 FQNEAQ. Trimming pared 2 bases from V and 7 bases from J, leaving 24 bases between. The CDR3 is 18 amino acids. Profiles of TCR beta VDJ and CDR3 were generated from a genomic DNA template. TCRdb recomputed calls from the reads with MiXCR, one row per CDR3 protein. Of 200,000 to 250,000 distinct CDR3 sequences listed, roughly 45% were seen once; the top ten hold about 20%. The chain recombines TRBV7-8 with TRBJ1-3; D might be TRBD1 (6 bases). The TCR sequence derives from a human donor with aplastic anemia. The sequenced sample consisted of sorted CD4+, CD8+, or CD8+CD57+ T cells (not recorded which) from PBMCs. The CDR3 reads CASSLSRGALSITNTIYS. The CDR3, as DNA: TGTGCCAGCAGCTTAAGTCGGGGGGCGCTTAGTATTACGAACACCATATATTCT.